One sample yielded the 30 T cell receptor beta chains listed below, sequenced in a study of post-analysis software for immune sequencing data. Every TCR beta cDNA library bore unique molecular identifiers. Using its own MiXCR run on the PCR reads, TCRdb lists one record per CDR3 protein. Of about 160,000 distinct CDR3 sequences detected, around 36% appear once; the ten largest clones hold 28%. Sample: blood, taken after autologous hematopoietic stem cell transplantation. The receptor set was obtained from a girl under 18 with multiple sclerosis.

The V call is TRBV12-3 or TRBV12-4, the J call TRBJ1-3, with D possibly matching TRBD1 (5 bases). V shed 11 bases and J shed 0 bases, with 17 bases lying between them. CDR3 length: 15 residues. For the CDR3, the DNA is TGTGCCGGGGGGAGGGACGGCAACTCTGGAAACACCATATATTTT. Amino acid sequence: CAGGRDGNSGNTIYF.

This clonotype was picked up many times. The V and J genes are TRBV7-3 and TRBJ2-7; 9 nucleotides match TRBD1. CDR1 is SGHTA and CDR2 is FQGTGA in the germline V gene. After removal of 1 base from V and 4 bases from J, the junction contained 8 bases not matched to a gene. The CDR3 loop spans 16 amino acids. In DNA, the CDR3 is TGTGCCAGCAGCTTAATGGGACAGGGTCCCTGTTACGAGCAGTACTTC. This gives the protein CASSLMGQGPCYEQYF.

For the CDR3, the DNA is TGCGCCAGCAGCCAAGGAGGAGGGGGCAGACCTAATGAAAAACTGTTTTTT. Amino acid sequence: CASSQGGGGRPNEKLFF. The chain couples TRBV4-3 to TRBJ1-4, with 7 bases aligning to TRBD1. The CDR3 sequence is 17 residues long. From germline, CDR1 is LGHNA and CDR2 YSLEER. Trimming cost V 1 base and J 3 bases; bases outside gene matches: 8.

This sequence joins TRBV10-3 and TRBJ2-3, with 8 bases lining up with TRBD2. The CDR3 totals 15 residues. The V gene's germline CDR1 is ENHRY and CDR2 SYGVKD. V was clipped by 4 bases and J by 6 bases; unmatched bases: 9. CDR3 sequence reads: CAISAGLSGKDTQYF. In DNA, the CDR3 is TGTGCCATCAGTGCCGGCCTTAGCGGGAAGGATACGCAGTATTTT.

This clonotype has only a few counts. This sequence joins TRBV14 and TRBJ1-4; 8 bases are a match to TRBD1. The germline CDR1 and CDR2 sequences are SGHDN and FVKESK. Trimming cost V 3 bases and J 7 bases; bases outside gene matches: 1. The CDR3 sequence is 13 residues long. CDR3 DNA sequence: TGTGCCAGCAGCCAGACAGGGGTTGAAAAACTGTTTTTT. Translating gives CASSQTGVEKLFF.

This clonotype was detected a few times. This chain links TRBV28 with TRBJ1-6; TRBD1 agrees at 9 bases. The trim removed 5 bases at V and 6 bases at J, leaving 11 bases unmatched. CDR1 and CDR2 (germline): MDHEN, SYDVKM. The CDR3 has 17 residues. The CDR3 region has the DNA TGTGCCAGCAGTCCACTGGACAGGGGAGTAGTTAATTCACCCCTCCACTTT. It yields the protein CASSPLDRGVVNSPLHF. The variable domain in full, with the rest retrieved from reference TRBV28 and TRBJ1-6, is DVKVTQSSRYLVKRTGEKVFLECVQDMDHENMFWYRQDPGLGLRLIYFSYDVKMKEKGDIPEGYSVSREKKERFSLILESASTNQTSMYLCASSPLDRGVVNSPLHFGNGTRLTVT.

The CDR3, as DNA: TGTGCCACCAGCAGAGATAGAGCGGGGGGCGCGGGGGAGCAGTACTTC. This translates into CATSRDRAGGAGEQYF. The V call is TRBV15, the J call TRBJ2-7; 9 bases are shared with TRBD2. CDR3 size: 16 residues. Germline trimming cut 0 bases from V and 7 bases from J; bases unmatched to any gene: 10. The germline CDR1 and CDR2 sequences are LNHNV and YYDKDF (reference sequence).

The rearrangement uses TRBV7-9 and TRBJ1-2; D is undetermined. V was cut by 7 bases and J by 8 bases, with 11 bases left in between. Per germline, CDR1 SEHNR and CDR2 FQNEAQ (reference sequence). The CDR3 extends over 11 amino acids. The CDR3 loop reads CASTKDGGYTF. In nucleotides, the CDR3 is TGTGCCAGCACTAAGGATGGAGGCTACACCTTC.

This clonotype was recorded a few times. The J gene is TRBJ1-2, the V gene TRBV29-1; TRBD1 aligns across 7 bases. Germline V CDR1 and CDR2: SQVTM, ANQGSEA. The J segment lost 1 base and the V segment lost 4 bases, leaving 3 bases of the junction unmatched. The length of the CDR3 is 13 residues. CDR3 sequence reads: CSVGDSHNYGYTF. The CDR3 bases are TGCAGCGTTGGGGACAGCCATAACTATGGCTACACCTTC.

The chain is built from TRBV6-2 or TRBV6-3 and TRBJ2-7; D tentatively fits TRBD1 or TRBD2 (5 bases each). The CDR3 loop spans 17 amino acids. Germline CDR1 reads MNHEY; CDR2 reads SVGEGT. The V end lost 2 bases, the J end lost 2 bases, and 19 bases lay between the germline ends. Here the CDR3 reads CASSYGGLRDGAYEQYF. The CDR3 region has the DNA TGTGCCAGCAGTTACGGGGGATTAAGAGACGGGGCCTACGAGCAGTACTTC.

This clonotype was counted at least ten times. The CDR3, as DNA: TGTGCCAGCAGTTACGCGGGGTCCTCCTACAATGAGCAGTTCTTC. Protein sequence: CASSYAGSSYNEQFF. The chain links TRBV6-2 or TRBV6-3 to TRBJ2-1; TRBD2 is a possible D gene (6 bases). The CDR3 length is 15 residues. CDR1 is MNHEY and CDR2 is SVGEGT in the germline V gene. The V and J ends lost 2 bases and 0 bases respectively, with 8 bases between them.

This clonotype has more than one count but fewer than ten. CDR3 sequence (DNA): TGTGCCAGCAGCGCACACAGTACTATGGGCTACACCTTC. It yields the protein CASSAHSTMGYTF. This chain joins TRBV7-2 and TRBJ1-2; D gene ambiguous. Trimming shortened V by 5 bases and J by 8 bases, and 15 bases separated the two germline ends. Germline CDR1 is SGHTA and CDR2 is FQGNSA. The CDR3 is 13 amino acids.

In the case of this clonotype: Since a much larger clone is just one base distant, this may be a read error. The V and J genes are TRBV19 and TRBJ2-7, with D tentatively TRBD2 (6 bases). Germline V lookup: CDR1 LNHDA, CDR2 SQIVND (reference sequence). The CDR3 loop spans 14 amino acids. The CDR3 spells CASRIDLGLGEQYF. The CDR3 DNA follows: TGTGCCAGTAGGATAGATCTGGGACTCGGCGAGCAGTACTTC. The full variable domain, its missing parts supplied by reference TRBV19 and TRBJ2-7, is DGGITQSPKYLFRKEGQNVTLSCEQNLNHDAMYWYRQDPGQGLRLIYYSQIVNDFQKGDIAEGYSVSREKKESFPLTVTSAQKNPTAFYLCASRIDLGLGEQYFGPGTRLTVT.

A remark on this clonotype: The junction departs from germline at one end; a sequencing error may be responsible. This rearrangement joins TRBV10-3 to TRBJ1-5; D gene unclear. Per germline, CDR1 ENHRY and CDR2 SYGVKD. CDR3 length equals 13 residues. The CDR3 sequence is CATSGQINQPQHF. The CDR3 DNA reads as TGTGCCACCAGTGGGCAGATCAATCAGCCCCAGCATTTT.

In nucleotides, the CDR3 is TGTGCCAGCAGGCAATTTTCGAGGGGAGGCGATGGGCAGTTCTTC. This translates into CASRQFSRGGDGQFF. The rearrangement joins TRBV3-1 to TRBJ2-1; weak D call: TRBD2 (6 bases). Deletions cut 6 bases from V and 12 bases from J, with 24 bases between. From germline, CDR1 is LGHDT and CDR2 YNNKEL (reference sequence). The CDR3 loop spans 15 amino acids.

V is TRBV24-1 and J is TRBJ2-2; no definite D call. CDR1 and CDR2 from the germline V gene are KGHDR and SFDVKD. CDR3 size: 17 residues. With 0 bases removed from V and 0 bases from J, the gap between germline ends came to 10 bases. In DNA, the CDR3 is TGTGCCACCAGTGATTTGACTGGGCCTGCGAACACCGGGGAGCTGTTTTTT. Translating it yields CATSDLTGPANTGELFF.

A few counts support this clonotype. The gene calls are TRBV12-3 or TRBV12-4 and TRBJ2-1; TRBD2 agrees at 7 bases. The ends lost 2 bases at V and 4 bases at J; junction bases unmatched: 8. The CDR3 consists of 16 residues. The CDR3 DNA follows: TGTGCCAGCAGTTTACGGGGCGGGAGTGCATACAATGAGCAGTTCTTC. Translation: CASSLRGGSAYNEQFF.

The chain combines TRBV10-3 with TRBJ2-1; 12 bases are shared with TRBD2. This CDR3 has 14 residues. V dropped 8 bases and J dropped 4; count of bases not matched to a gene: 3. Germline values: CDR1 ENHRY, CDR2 SYGVKD. The CDR3 DNA follows: TGTGCCATCCAGACTAGCGGGGGATACAATGAGCAGTTCTTC. Translating gives CAIQTSGGYNEQFF.

This clonotype was detected many times. The chain couples TRBV10-3 to TRBJ2-1; 11 bases are a match to TRBD2. Germline CDR1 reads ENHRY; CDR2 reads SYGVKD. J was trimmed by 9 bases and V by 2 bases; bases with no gene match: 0. The CDR3 contains 13 residues. As DNA, the CDR3 is TGTGCCATCAGTGAGACTAGCGGGAGTGAGCAGTTCTTC. This codes for CAISETSGSEQFF.

This clonotype was counted a few times. CDR3 region: CASSLRGQGDTQYF. Written as DNA, the CDR3 is TGTGCCAGCAGCTTAAGGGGGCAAGGAGATACGCAGTATTTT. V is TRBV11-2 and J is TRBJ2-3; 7 bases match TRBD1. V shed 2 bases and J 5 bases; nucleotides not matched to a gene: 4. This CDR3 comprises 14 residues. Germline V gene lookup returns CDR1 SGHAT and CDR2 FQNNGV.

This chain joins TRBV6-5 and TRBJ1-2; no reliable D call. CDR3 length: 15 residues. Per the germline V gene, CDR1 is MNHEY and CDR2 is SVGAGI. V shed 5 bases and J shed 4 bases, with 17 bases lying between them. DNA for the CDR3: TGTGCCAGCAGTCCTTTCACGTTCCACTTCTATGGCTACACCTTC. Encoded protein: CASSPFTFHFYGYTF.

The CDR3: CASDKSRLAALDEQFF. CDR3 DNA sequence: TGTGCCAGCGACAAATCGAGACTAGCGGCCTTGGATGAGCAGTTCTTC. The chain has TRBV6-2 or TRBV6-3 and TRBJ2-1, with TRBD2 matching over 9 bases. Germline trimming cut 8 bases from V and 8 bases from J; bases unmatched to any gene: 16. Germline V CDR1 and CDR2: MNHEY, SVGEGT. The CDR3 totals 16 residues.

This sequence joins TRBV20-1 and TRBJ1-1; TRBD1 is a possible D gene (6 bases). CDR1 is DFQATT and CDR2 is SNEGSKA in the germline V gene (reference sequence). V was shortened by 3 bases and J by 3 bases, with 17 bases between the two germline ends. The CDR3 length is 15 residues. The CDR3 region is CSASGTEGGYTEAFF. The CDR3, as DNA: TGCAGTGCTAGCGGGACGGAGGGGGGATACACTGAAGCTTTCTTT.

V usage is TRBV18 and J usage is TRBJ2-1; D is possibly TRBD2 (6 bases). Trimming removed 7 bases at V and 0 bases at J, with 13 bases between. The CDR3 loop spans 15 amino acids. From germline, CDR1 is KGHSH and CDR2 LQKENI. The CDR3 DNA reads as TGTGCCAGCTTATTAGCGGAGAGCTCCTACAATGAGCAGTTCTTC. Translated, it gives CASLLAESSYNEQFF. The whole variable domain, filled in from reference TRBV18 and TRBJ2-1, reads NAGVMQNPRHLVRRRGQEARLRCSPMKGHSHVYWYRQLPEEGLKFMVYLQKENIIDESGMPKERFSAEFPKEGPSILRIQQVVRGDSAAYFCASLLAESSYNEQFFGPGTRLTVL.

The chain links TRBV12-3 or TRBV12-4 to TRBJ2-3; D uncertain. Trimming took 2 bases from V and 6 from J, leaving 9 bases between them. The CDR3 consists of 13 residues. CDR3 region: CASSLIGLDTQYF. The DNA of the CDR3 is TGTGCCAGCAGTTTAATAGGGTTGGATACGCAGTATTTT.

The chain has TRBV5-1 and TRBJ2-7; 12 nucleotides agree with TRBD2. CDR1 is SGHRS, CDR2 YFSETQ, per germline. Trimming at V came to 3 bases and at J to 6 bases, leaving 13 bases not matched to a gene. This CDR3 region has 17 residues. In nucleotides, the CDR3 is TGCGCCAGCAGCTACAAACTAGCGGGAGGCGGTTTGGGCGAGCAGTACTTC. Translated: CASSYKLAGGGLGEQYF. Filled out from reference TRBV5-1 and TRBJ2-7, the complete variable domain reads KAGVTQTPRYLIKTRGQQVTLSCSPISGHRSVSWYQQTPGQGLQFLFEYFSETQRNKGNFPGRFSGRQFSNSRSEMNVSTLELGDSALYLCASSYKLAGGGLGEQYFGPGTRLTVT.

The chain is built from TRBV20-1 and TRBJ2-3; TRBD2 agrees at 7 bases. Germline V gives CDR1 DFQATT, CDR2 SNEGSKA (reference sequence). With V trimmed by 3 bases and J by 5 bases, 8 bases remained unmatched. This CDR3 region has 14 residues. CDR3 residues: CSASPAGRGDTQYF. The CDR3 nucleotides are TGCAGTGCTAGCCCAGCGGGGAGAGGAGATACGCAGTATTTT.

This clonotype occurred a few times. V usage is TRBV4-1 and J usage is TRBJ2-7; tentative D call: TRBD1 (5 bases). Germline values: CDR1 MGHRA, CDR2 YSYEKL. The length of the CDR3 is 15 residues. With 0 bases removed from V and 7 bases from J, the gap between germline ends came to 16 bases. CDR3 loop: CASSQDLGRAWEQYF. CDR3 DNA: TGCGCCAGCAGCCAAGACCTGGGCAGGGCGTGGGAGCAGTACTTC.

The chain has TRBV28 and TRBJ2-7; the D gene is possibly TRBD1 (6 bases). V shed 6 bases and J shed 3 bases, with 15 bases lying between them. The V gene's germline CDR1 is MDHEN and CDR2 SYDVKM. This CDR3 has 14 amino acids. The CDR3 loop is CASRRSGALYEQYF. DNA of the CDR3: TGTGCCAGCAGGCGCTCAGGGGCGCTCTACGAGCAGTACTTC.

This clonotype was counted ten times or more. The CDR3 DNA is TGCAGTGCTAGAGCCCCAGGGGATGCCTATGGCTACACCTTC. Translated: CSARAPGDAYGYTF. The gene calls are TRBV20-1 and TRBJ1-2, with a possible D match to TRBD1 (6 bases). Germline-derived CDR1 and CDR2 are DFQATT and SNEGSKA (reference sequence). The V gene lost 1 base and the J gene lost 4 bases, with 13 bases spanning the gap. The CDR3 runs 14 residues.